This TCR beta chain was retrieved from a study of blood T cell repertoires in COVID-19. Study background: The United States, Italy and Spain were the sources of the acute and convalescent COVID-19 samples. T cells, B-cell-depleted T cells, or PBMCs provided the cDNA or gDNA that served as material.

As processed by the authors: The assay estimated nucleated cells by amplifying reference gene primers. Assay used: immunoSEQ multiplex PCR; TCRdb lists only in-frame clones, some missing. The DNA gave D and trimming, while V, J and clone size come from that table. The sample yields hundreds of thousands of clones, roughly 85% seen once. Source material: peripheral blood. The sequence derives from a human donor in a cohort sampled during active COVID-19.

In nucleotides, the CDR3 is TGTGCCAGCAGCTTAGGAGGAGGAGGAGGGACCCTCCACTTT. Its translation is CASSLGGGGGTLHF. V is TRBV7-8 and J is TRBJ1-6; no clear D gene. Trimming shortened V by 1 base and J by 14 bases, and 15 bases separated the two germline ends. The CDR3 covers 14 residues. The germline V gene has CDR1 SGHVS and CDR2 FQNEAQ.